The following is a T cell receptor (beta chain) sequence with its context. These data originate in a study of blood T cell repertoires in COVID-19. Produced via immunoSEQ multiplex PCR; TCRdb's table is partial and in-frame only. The top ten hold about 5.3% of the sample, which has approximately 54,000 clones, approximately 80% seen once. The V end lost 3 bases, the J end lost 0 bases, and 12 bases lay between the germline ends. Germline V gene data show CDR1 as MNHNS and CDR2 as SASEGT. This CDR3 is 15 amino acids long. This receptor was identified in a woman aged 60 to 75 with acute or convalescent COVID-19. This sequence joins TRBV6-1 and TRBJ2-7, with a weak D call TRBD1 (6 bases). Sequencing was carried out using peripheral blood. CDR3 DNA sequence: TGTGCCAGCAGTGACCGACAGGACAGCTCCTACGAGCAGTACTTC. Translating it yields CASSDRQDSSYEQYF.